One sample yielded the 24 T cell receptor beta chains listed below, sequenced in a study of cytomegalovirus exposure and HLA in healthy donors. In the PCR, 60 Vbeta and 13 Jbeta primers were used. TCRdb's copy holds only in-frame clones and misses some; the assay was immunoSEQ multiplex PCR. This table has approximately 150,000 clones, approximately 67% appearing once. Sequenced sample: PBMCs. These receptors all come from a woman aged 18-30 years in good health and CMV-seropositive.

The chain links TRBV7-9 to TRBJ2-3; a weak D match, TRBD2 (6 bases). Germline CDR1 reads SEHNR; CDR2 reads FQNEAQ (reference sequence). V was cut by 4 bases and J by 6 bases, with 14 bases left in between. The CDR3 contains 14 residues. CDR3 nucleotide sequence: TGTGCCAGCAGCTCCTTGCTCGGGGGTGATACGCAGTATTTT. This translates into CASSSLLGGDTQYF.

The J gene is TRBJ1-6, the V gene TRBV7-2, with D unclear. Trimming took 0 bases from V and 3 from J, leaving 9 bases between them. Germline V gene data show CDR1 as SGHTA and CDR2 as FQGNSA. This CDR3 region has 16 residues. This CDR3 is CASSLAPGGYNSPLHF. CDR3 nucleotide sequence: TGTGCCAGCAGCTTAGCGCCGGGAGGCTATAATTCACCCCTCCACTTT.

The V and J genes are TRBV2 and TRBJ2-2; 9 bases map to TRBD1. The CDR3 totals 15 residues. Germline V gene data show CDR1 as SNHLY and CDR2 as FYNNEI. V lost 8 bases and J lost 6; bases outside the gene matches: 10. CDR3 sequence: CASVPGQGIAGELFF. CDR3 sequence (DNA): TGTGCCAGCGTACCGGGACAGGGTATCGCCGGGGAGCTGTTTTTT.

This clone was detected a few times. The chain has TRBV29-1 and TRBJ2-3, with 16 positions matching TRBD2. The V segment lost 4 bases and the J segment 6 bases; nucleotides outside the gene matches: 7. The CDR3 spans 16 residues. Germline V gene lookup returns CDR1 SQVTM and CDR2 ANQGSEA. CDR3 bases: TGCAGCGTTGCCGGGACTAGCGGGAGGGCATGGGATACGCAGTATTTT. This sequence encodes CSVAGTSGRAWDTQYF.

V and J are TRBV29-1 and TRBJ2-7, with 12 bases matching TRBD2. Unmatched junction bases numbered 6, after V lost 6 bases and J lost 6 bases. The CDR3 runs 13 residues. The germline V gene has CDR1 SQVTM and CDR2 ANQGSEA. The CDR3 DNA follows: TGCAGCGTGACTAGCGGGAGTCTAGGCGAGCAGTACTTC. Amino acid sequence: CSVTSGSLGEQYF.

Details on this clone: This likely comes from a read error, as the CDR3 has no conserved phenylalanine or tryptophan at its end. The chain carries TRBV5-1 and TRBJ1-1; D perhaps matches TRBD1 (5 bases). This CDR3 spans 15 amino acids. V dropped 1 base and J dropped 3 bases, with 13 bases sitting between them. CDR1 is SGHRS and CDR2 is YFSETQ in the germline V gene. The CDR3 protein is CASSLLEGADTEAFL. Written as DNA, the CDR3 is TGCGCCAGCAGCTTGTTGGAAGGGGCGGACACTGAAGCTTTCCTT.

V gene TRBV10-2 combines with J gene TRBJ2-1; possibly TRBD1 for D (5 bases). Between the trimmed V and J ends, which lost 6 bases and 4 bases, there was a span of 10 bases. The CDR3 extends over 13 amino acids. Germline values: CDR1 WSHSY, CDR2 SAAADI. This CDR3 reads CASRLTDYNEQFF. Here the CDR3 DNA reads TGCGCCAGCAGACTGACAGATTACAATGAGCAGTTCTTC.

This clone turned up a few times. V gene TRBV2 combines with J gene TRBJ2-3; a weak D match, TRBD1 (5 bases). This CDR3 is built from 16 residues. V shed 3 bases and J shed 1 base, with 14 bases lying between them. Germline CDR1 SNHLY, CDR2 FYNNEI. The DNA of the CDR3 is TGTGCCAGCAGTGAGCAAGGGGCGCTGGGCACAGATACGCAGTATTTT. Residues: CASSEQGALGTDTQYF.

This clone has only a few counts. The CDR3 sequence: CATSGTSGPYEQYF. The CDR3 DNA follows: TGTGCCACTTCCGGGACTAGCGGTCCCTACGAGCAGTACTTC. The chain couples TRBV10-3 to TRBJ2-7, with TRBD2 matching over 11 bases. Per germline, CDR1 ENHRY and CDR2 SYGVKD. Trimming cost V 10 bases and J 2 bases; bases outside gene matches: 7. The CDR3 loop spans 14 amino acids.

The gene calls are TRBV7-2 and TRBJ2-1; 7 bases are shared with TRBD2. CDR1 SGHTA and CDR2 FQGNSA come from the germline V gene. This CDR3 has 15 residues. V lost 5 bases, J lost 3 bases, and 7 bases stayed unmatched. The CDR3 sequence is CASSPSGTYYNEQFF. The CDR3 DNA reads as TGTGCCAGCAGCCCTAGCGGAACTTACTACAATGAGCAGTTCTTC.

The V and J genes are TRBV28 and TRBJ2-1; possibly TRBD1 for D (6 bases). CDR3 length: 16 residues. Trimming took 5 bases from V and 6 from J, leaving 20 bases between them. CDR1 is MDHEN and CDR2 is SYDVKM in the germline V gene. As DNA, the CDR3 is TGTGCCAGCAGTCCATATACAGGGAAAAACCTCAATGAGCAGTTCTTC. Translation: CASSPYTGKNLNEQFF.

This chain joins TRBV4-3 and TRBJ1-6; tentative D call: TRBD1 (5 bases). V was cut by 1 base and J by 4 bases, with 8 bases left in between. The V gene's germline CDR1 is LGHNA and CDR2 YSLEER. The CDR3 has 15 amino acids. CDR3 amino acids: CASSQGQRYNSPLHF. The CDR3 DNA sequence: TGCGCCAGCAGCCAAGGACAGCGATATAATTCACCCCTCCACTTT.

Concerning this clone: Other DNA variants within this sample encode the same CDR3. The chain carries TRBV4-1 and TRBJ2-3, with 15 bases aligning to TRBD2. In germline, CDR1 is MGHRA, CDR2 YSYEKL. V was pared by 0 bases and J by 3 bases, with 7 bases of the junction left unmatched. The CDR3 sequence is 19 residues long. CDR3 region: CASSQDRPGTSGRTDTQYF. The CDR3 region has the DNA TGCGCCAGCAGCCAAGATCGCCCTGGGACTAGCGGGAGGACAGATACGCAGTATTTT.

This rearrangement joins TRBV18 to TRBJ1-5; 8 bases are shared with TRBD1. Germline V gives CDR1 KGHSH, CDR2 LQKENI. The CDR3 is 15 amino acids. The V and J ends lost 0 bases and 5 bases, in that order; junction bases with no gene match: 3. CDR3 coding DNA: TGTGCCAGCTCACCACCTCAGGGGGCGGATCAGCCCCAGCATTTT. It codes for CASSPPQGADQPQHF.

The gene calls are TRBV6-1 and TRBJ2-1; 7 bases are shared with TRBD2. The germline V gene has CDR1 MNHNS and CDR2 SASEGT. The trim removed 6 bases at V and 6 bases at J, leaving 5 bases unmatched. The CDR3 runs 13 residues. CDR3 sequence (DNA): TGTGCCAGCAGAGGACTAGGCATCAATGAGCAGTTCTTC. It yields the protein CASRGLGINEQFF.

In its sample, this clone was seen a few times. The chain joins TRBV6-5 to TRBJ1-5; D remains ambiguous. The CDR3 is 10 amino acids. CDR1 MNHEY and CDR2 SVGAGI come from the germline V gene. The germline V and J ends were trimmed by 10 bases and 8 bases, with 9 bases remaining between them. CDR3 bases: TGTGCCACCGGGGTTAAGCCCCAGCATTTT. Translating it yields CATGVKPQHF.

The V call is TRBV5-1, the J call TRBJ2-7; D remains unclear. V shed 5 bases and J shed 6 bases, with 15 bases lying between them. This CDR3 has 13 amino acids. The V gene's germline CDR1 is SGHRS and CDR2 YFSETQ. The CDR3 region is CASSLGALSEQYF. For the CDR3, the DNA is TGCGCCAGCAGTCTCGGAGCCTTATCCGAGCAGTACTTC.

The rearrangement uses TRBV25-1 and TRBJ1-2; TRBD1 might be the D (5 bases). The CDR3 extends over 15 amino acids. V was pared by 7 bases and J by 1 base, with 16 bases between. CDR1 is MGHDK, CDR2 SYGVNS, per germline. The CDR3 reads CASTHGGAGNYGYTF. CDR3 in DNA: TGTGCCAGCACTCATGGAGGGGCGGGTAACTATGGCTACACCTTC.

The chain links TRBV27 to TRBJ2-2; D is perhaps TRBD2 (6 bases). There are 15 residues in the CDR3. V lost 3 bases and J 1 base, leaving 9 bases between the germline ends. Germline loops: CDR1 MNHEY, CDR2 SMNVEV (reference sequence). The CDR3 DNA reads TGTGCCAGCAGTTTTGGAGGGGTGAACACCGGGGAGCTGTTTTTT. Protein sequence: CASSFGGVNTGELFF.

This chain uses TRBV5-4 with TRBJ1-1; 10 nucleotides match TRBD1. This CDR3 region has 15 residues. The germline CDR1 and CDR2 sequences are SGHNT and YYREEE (reference sequence). V shed 4 bases and J 6 bases; nucleotides not matched to a gene: 9. DNA for the CDR3: TGTGCCAGCAGCCTTCGGACAGGGGGAGAGGCTGAAGCTTTCTTT. It translates to CASSLRTGGEAEAFF.

The gene calls are TRBV2 and TRBJ2-5; D call uncertain. The DNA end lines up better with TRBJ2-7; the J call may be wrong. The length of the CDR3 is 11 residues. Germline CDR1 reads SNHLY; CDR2 reads FYNNEI. The CDR3, as DNA: TGTGCCAGCAGCGCCTCCTACGAGCAGTACTTC. This translates into CASSASYEQYF.

The chain recombines TRBV4-2 with TRBJ2-2; 8 nucleotides match TRBD2. J gave up 0 bases and V 4 bases, and 10 bases lay outside the gene matches. Germline CDR1 is LGHNA and CDR2 is YNFKEQ. The CDR3 consists of 18 residues. CDR3 DNA sequence: TGTGCCAGCAGCCCTAGCTTAGCGGGGCGTTCGAACACCGGGGAGCTGTTTTTT. Encoded protein: CASSPSLAGRSNTGELFF.

There are a few counts of this clone. V gene TRBV2 combines with J gene TRBJ2-1; 7 bases map to TRBD2. The CDR3 has 16 residues. Losses at the gene ends were 1 base for V and 5 bases for J; bases not matched to a gene: 8. CDR1 is SNHLY, CDR2 FYNNEI, per germline. CDR3 amino acids: CASSEGISGANNEQFF. The CDR3 bases are TGTGCCAGCAGTGAAGGGATCAGCGGGGCAAACAATGAGCAGTTCTTC.

This chain joins TRBV19 and TRBJ2-7; 15 nucleotides line up with TRBD2. The CDR3 totals 16 residues. Per the germline V gene, CDR1 is LNHDA and CDR2 is SQIVND (reference sequence). Trimming cost V 5 bases and J 4 bases; bases outside gene matches: 6. CDR3 sequence (DNA): TGTGCCAGTAGTCTACGGACTAGCGGGAGGGTTTACGAGCAGTACTTC. The encoded protein is CASSLRTSGRVYEQYF.